This T cell receptor (beta chain) was profiled in a study of persistence of HIV-infected CD4 T cells. Across the whole study: The sample holds CD4+ T cells responsive to CMV or HIV-1 Gag.

This was the immunoSEQ version 4 assay in survey mode. Data came from immunoSEQ multiplex PCR; TCRdb stores just in-frame clones and leaves some out. This sample has about 33,000 clones, with about 80% found just once. A word on this clone: What it binds is unknown.

Lysates of CMV-infected fibroblasts at 10 ug/mL stimulated these cells. CD40L-negative CD69-negative CD45RO-high memory CD4+ T cells were sorted as populations depleted of antigen-responding cells. Stimulated PBMCs had first been depleted of CD8+ T cells. The CDR3 extends over 12 amino acids. The germline V gene has CDR1 SQVTM and CDR2 ANQGSEA. V was pared by 2 bases and J by 11 bases, with 8 bases of the junction left unmatched. The clonotype was recovered from an adult woman with HIV who was CMV-seropositive. V usage is TRBV29-1 and J usage is TRBJ1-1; 7 bases agree with TRBD1. The sequencing used CD4+ T cells sorted from PBMCs after approximately 20-hour stimulation, collected from a patient who received antiretroviral therapy. The CDR3 is CSVERWGQRAFF. CDR3 DNA sequence: TGCAGCGTTGAAAGATGGGGACAGCGGGCTTTCTTT.